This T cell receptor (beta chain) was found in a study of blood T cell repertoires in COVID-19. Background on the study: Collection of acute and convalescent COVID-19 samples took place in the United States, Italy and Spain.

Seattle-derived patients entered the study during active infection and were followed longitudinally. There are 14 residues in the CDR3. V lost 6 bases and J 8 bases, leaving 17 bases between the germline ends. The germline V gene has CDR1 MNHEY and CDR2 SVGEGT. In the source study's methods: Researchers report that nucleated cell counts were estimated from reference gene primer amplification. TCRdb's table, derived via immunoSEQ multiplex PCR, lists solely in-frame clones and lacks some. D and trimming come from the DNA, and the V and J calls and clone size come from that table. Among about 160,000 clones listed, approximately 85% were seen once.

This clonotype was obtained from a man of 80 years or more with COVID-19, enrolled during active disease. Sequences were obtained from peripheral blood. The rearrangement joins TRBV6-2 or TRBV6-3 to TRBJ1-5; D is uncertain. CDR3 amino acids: CASSSSGPREPQHF. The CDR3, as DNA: TGTGCCAGCAGCTCCTCCGGACCGCGGGAGCCCCAGCATTTT.